Reported below is one T cell receptor beta chain. Its antigen is unknown. These data are taken from a study of follicular helper T cells after annual influenza vaccination. Findings of the study overall: Most later recoveries of Day 7 ICOS+CD38+ clones were ICOS-CD38- cTfh.

Specified time point: 2015-2016 season, pre-vaccination. V dropped 1 base and J dropped 2 bases, with 15 bases sitting between them. CDR3 length: 16 residues. CDR1 and CDR2 (germline): SGHTA, FQGTGA. This table comes from immunoSEQ multiplex PCR, and its TCRdb copy is limited to in-frame clones, with some not included. The table has about 9,400 clones, around four fifths seen once. The clonotype comes from an adult who received the influenza vaccine. This sequence joins TRBV7-3 and TRBJ2-7, with D hard to call. The source material was CXCR5+ CD38- circulating T follicular helper cells from blood, sampled on the day of influenza vaccination. Subset: circulating Tfh, non-naive CD4+CXCR5+PD-1+ (ICOS+CD38+ or ICOS-CD38-). Here the CDR3 DNA reads TGTGCCAGCAGCTTAATCCATGGTTCCCCGGCCTACGAGCAGTACTTC. Encoded protein: CASSLIHGSPAYEQYF.